This T cell receptor (beta chain) was identified during a study of blood T cell repertoires in COVID-19 (TCRdb year 2020). With respect to the entire study: Samples covering the acute and convalescent phases of COVID-19 were provided by collaborators in the United States, Italy and Spain. The material from the prospective study consisted of cDNA or gDNA derived from T cells, B-cell-depleted T cells, or PBMCs. Deeply sampled blood TCRbeta repertoires from subjects exposed to, actively infected with, or recovered from COVID-19 were included in the dataset. The repertoires were released in a freely available public database meant as a resource for research on the immune response to SARS-CoV-2. The samples were drawn from the first 160 participants of the ongoing ImmuneRACE study and from 1,200 or so subjects provided by 6 global collaborators. Nearly every sample came with metadata listing a de-identified subject ID, COVID-19 status, age in years and sex. HLA class I and class II types, where available, came from metadata supplied by the sample provider rather than from assay-based typing.

To note about this clone: Its antigen is not yet known. The input lacks base qualities; no much larger clone sits a single base away.

Study-level results and caveats: How much clinical and demographic metadata was included differed by source and by participant, and the metadata was provided uncurated.

Sequences SGHRS (CDR1) and YFSETQ (CDR2) are obtained from the germline V gene. V ends up 4 bases short and J 7 bases short, with an unmatched junction base count of 8. Counted from cysteine to phenylalanine, this CDR3 has 15 amino acids. Only the CDR3 portion is preserved as DNA: 45 bases, with reading frame beginning at the first base. Each collaborating institution followed its own protocols to collect whole blood in K2EDTA tubes. For TCRbeta analysis, collaborator samples were shipped as frozen whole blood, as isolated PBMCs, or as DNA extracted from either sample type. TCRbeta CDR3 regions were amplified from genomic DNA using the immunoSEQ Assay, a bias-controlled multiplex PCR. Concerning the study's data processing: The number of nucleated cells in each sample was estimated by amplification of reference gene primers within the assay. To quantify the absolute abundance of each unique TCRbeta CDR3 rearrangement, sequence reads were collapsed and filtered. Productive Simpson clonality was computed per sample as the square root of Simpson's diversity index over productive rearrangements. TCRdb holds this immuneACCESS table with in-frame rearrangements only. Some clones are missing; in checked studies, unresolved V genes explain under half, and the rest has no known cause. The DNA gave D and trimming, while V, J and clone size come from that table. The sample contains around 310,000 clones, about 89% of them found a single time. The ten top clones hold about an eighth of the sample.

Recombination linked TRBV5-1 to TRBJ2-1; TRBD2 lines up with 10 middle nucleotides. The sequence derives from a woman in her sixties with acute or convalescent COVID-19. The sequenced material came from peripheral blood. The CDR3 here reads CASSRSGGAQNEQFF. The bases are TGCGCCAGCAGCCGGAGCGGGGGGGCCCAGAATGAGCAGTTCTTC.